This TCR beta chain stems from a study of regulatory and conventional T cells in RAG deficiency (dated by TCRdb to about 2017). Background for the entire study: High-throughput TCR beta sequencing was used to compare the repertoire diversity and composition of Treg, conventional CD4+ and CD8+ T cells between RAG-deficient patients and healthy controls.

For this clone: Its target antigen remains unknown. Within one base of it there is no much larger clone, and no base qualities were kept.

Overall results and qualifications from the work: For some subjects, some T-cell subset analyses were not performed. Compared with control T-cell subpopulations, the RAG-deficient patients had markedly lower Shannon entropy and higher Simpson indices. Compared with controls, Omenn syndrome and CID/AS patients had about 91-fold fewer unique TCR beta sequences in Treg cells, whereas the reduction in the other subsets was approximately 10-fold. Rather than being bona fide Treg cells, the sorted CD25-high CD127-low cells in Omenn syndrome patients may represent peripherally activated cells. All patient T-cell subsets had shorter CDR3 lengths; Omenn syndrome patients showed >80% Treg-Tconv repertoire overlap at nucleotide and amino acid level.

The library relied on the immunoSEQ multiplex PCR assay. Rearranged TCR beta chain products were amplified from genomic DNA of sorted T-cell subsets and sequenced. The authors processed their data as follows. Shannon entropy and Simpson indices were used to measure the diversity of productive TCR beta rearrangements in each repertoire. To gauge clonal expansion, the frequencies of the 100 most abundant productive TCR beta clonotypes among total reads were added together. The TRB repertoires were scored with a self-reactivity index that is based on amino acid usage at CDR3beta positions 6 and 7. Two-way ANOVA was applied to the repertoire analyses, whereas Student t or Mann-Whitney tests were applied to the flow cytometric analyses. In its TCRdb copy, this immuneACCESS table keeps in-frame sequences only and misses some clones. Where compared with another copy, unresolved V genes explain less than half of these, and the others have no known cause. V, J and clone size are those of that table, while D and trimming were read from the DNA. The sample includes 7,000 to 10,000 clones, with roughly 92% observed a single time. The ten largest clones capture approximately 1.5% of the sample.

Before genomic DNA was extracted, regulatory T cells were isolated from blood as CD4+CD25-high CD127-low cells. For repertoire analyses, the comparison group consisted of eight healthy control donors. The same data also went into a second study, on regulatory T cells. The other study reports the following: In the multiplex PCR, 52 forward TRBV primers and 13 reverse TRBJ primers were used, and assay-based and computational corrections were applied for amplification bias. Patient repertoires showed restricted unique TRB V-J pairs and skewed V and J gene usage, most marked in regulatory T cells. Between CD3G-deficient patients and healthy controls, the study compared T-cell receptor beta repertoires in sorted regulatory T cells, conventional CD4+ T cells and CD8+ T cells. Ficoll density separation was used to isolate peripheral blood mononuclear cells. Within the immunoSEQ assay, multiplex PCR amplified rearranged TRB loci from genomic DNA. An Illumina HiSeq platform was used to sequence the TRB amplicons. Custom algorithms error-filtered the raw sequences and aligned them to reference gene sequences, after which the immunoSEQ online tools were used for analysis. Productive and nonproductive TRB rearrangement frequencies were evaluated among both unique and total sequences. Group comparisons used t tests, Mann-Whitney tests or two-way ANOVA run in Prism software.

The sample comprised CD127- CD25+ CD4+ Tregs sorted from blood. The clonotype comes from a human donor in good health.

CDR3 protein: CASGLVLSTGSSGNTIYF. In nucleotide form, the sequence is TGTGCTAGTGGTTTGGTACTTAGTACCGGGAGCTCTGGAAACACCATATATTTT. Recombination joined TRBV12-5 with TRBJ1-3, with the D gene call left open. Spanning cysteine to phenylalanine, the CDR3 consists of 18 amino acids. CDR3 DNA is the only sequence kept; it has 54 bases, read in frame from the first base. Relative to germline, V is 0 bases shorter and J is 0 bases shorter, with 15 bases between their ends. According to the germline V gene, CDR1 reads LGHNT and CDR2 reads FRNRAP.